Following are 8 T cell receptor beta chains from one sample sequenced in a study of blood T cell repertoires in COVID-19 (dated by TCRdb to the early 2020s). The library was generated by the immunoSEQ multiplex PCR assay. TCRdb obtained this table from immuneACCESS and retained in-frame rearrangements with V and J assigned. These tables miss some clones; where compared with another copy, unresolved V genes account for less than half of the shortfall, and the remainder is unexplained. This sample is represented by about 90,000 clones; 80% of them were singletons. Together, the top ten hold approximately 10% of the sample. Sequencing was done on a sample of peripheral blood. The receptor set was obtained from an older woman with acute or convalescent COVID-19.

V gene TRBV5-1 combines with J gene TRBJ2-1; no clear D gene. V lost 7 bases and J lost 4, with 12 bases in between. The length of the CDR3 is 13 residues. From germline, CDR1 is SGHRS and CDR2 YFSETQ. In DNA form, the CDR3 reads TGCGCCAGCTCCCTCCCTATGTACAATGAGCAGTTCTTC. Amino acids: CASSLPMYNEQFF.

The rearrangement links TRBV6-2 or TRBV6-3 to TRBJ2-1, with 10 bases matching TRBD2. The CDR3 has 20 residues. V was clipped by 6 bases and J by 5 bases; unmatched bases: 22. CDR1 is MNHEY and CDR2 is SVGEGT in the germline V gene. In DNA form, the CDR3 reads TGTGCCAGCAGCCCCCCGGAGGGGGCGGCAGCGGGGGGGCTAGACAATGAGCAGTTCTTC. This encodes CASSPPEGAAAGGLDNEQFF.

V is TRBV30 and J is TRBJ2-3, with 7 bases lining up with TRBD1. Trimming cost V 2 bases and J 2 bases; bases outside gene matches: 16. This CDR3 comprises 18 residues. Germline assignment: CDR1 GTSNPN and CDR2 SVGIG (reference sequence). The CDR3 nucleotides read TGTGCCTGGAGTACATCAGGGGGTAGGCTCGATCTCACAGATACGCAGTATTTT. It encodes CAWSTSGGRLDLTDTQYF. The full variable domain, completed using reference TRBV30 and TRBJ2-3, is SQTIHQWPATLVQPVGSPLSLECTVEGTSNPNLYWYRQAAGRGLQLLFYSVGIGQISSEVPQNLSASRPQDRQFILSSKKLLLSDSGFYLCAWSTSGGRLDLTDTQYFGPGTRLTVL.

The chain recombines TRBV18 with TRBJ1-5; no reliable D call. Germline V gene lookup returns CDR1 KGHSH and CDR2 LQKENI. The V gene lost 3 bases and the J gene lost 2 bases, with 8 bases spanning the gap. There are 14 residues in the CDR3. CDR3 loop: CASSPVEGNQPQHF. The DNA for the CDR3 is TGTGCCAGCTCACCGGTGGAGGGCAATCAGCCCCAGCATTTT. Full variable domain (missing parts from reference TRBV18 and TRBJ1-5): NAGVMQNPRHLVRRRGQEARLRCSPMKGHSHVYWYRQLPEEGLKFMVYLQKENIIDESGMPKERFSAEFPKEGPSILRIQQVVRGDSAAYFCASSPVEGNQPQHFGDGTRLSIL.

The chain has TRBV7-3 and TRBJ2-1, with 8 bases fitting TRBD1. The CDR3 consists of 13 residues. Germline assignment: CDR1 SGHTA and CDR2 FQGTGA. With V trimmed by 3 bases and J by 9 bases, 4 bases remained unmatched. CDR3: CASSFGTGGEQFF. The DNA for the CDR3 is TGTGCCAGCAGCTTCGGGACAGGCGGTGAGCAGTTCTTC.

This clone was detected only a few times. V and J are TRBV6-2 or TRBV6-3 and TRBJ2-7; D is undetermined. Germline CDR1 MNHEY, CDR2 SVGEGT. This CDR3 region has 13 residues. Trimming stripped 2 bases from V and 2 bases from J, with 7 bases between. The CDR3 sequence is CASSYGPTYEQYF. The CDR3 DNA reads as TGTGCCAGCAGTTACGGCCCAACCTACGAGCAGTACTTC.

The CDR3 region is CASSPVQGVSGELFF. Written as DNA, the CDR3 is TGTGCCAGCAGCCCGGTACAGGGAGTCTCCGGGGAGCTGTTTTTT. The chain employs TRBV28 and TRBJ2-2, with a tentative D call TRBD1 (6 bases). The CDR3 runs to 15 residues. CDR1 and CDR2 from the germline V gene are MDHEN and SYDVKM. The germline V and J ends were trimmed by 6 bases and 6 bases, with 17 bases remaining between them.

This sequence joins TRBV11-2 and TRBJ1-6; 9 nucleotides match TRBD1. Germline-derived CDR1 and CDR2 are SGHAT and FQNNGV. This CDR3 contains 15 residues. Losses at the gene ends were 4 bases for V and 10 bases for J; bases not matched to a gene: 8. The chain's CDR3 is CASSSPTGGRSPLHF. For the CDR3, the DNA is TGTGCCAGCAGCTCCCCGACAGGGGGACGGTCACCCCTCCACTTT.